Reported below is one T cell receptor beta chain. Antigen unknown. Every isolated RNA sample was fully reverse transcribed, so sequencing captured expressed TCRB transcripts. Regulatory, naive and central memory T cell samples averaged about 3.57 million reads. Assay: immunoSEQ multiplex PCR; the TCRdb copy retains only in-frame clones and omits some. The data show approximately 260,000 clones, roughly 20% seen once. On average, the one heparinised blood draw given by each donor was around 110 mL. This entry belongs to a study of beta chain features in type 1 diabetes. Overall study findings and caveats: Equally in patients and controls, PCR might preferentially amplify shorter templates. A moderate, significant TCRB CDR3 shortening appeared in type 1 diabetes across four CD4+ subsets.

CDR1 is MNHEY and CDR2 is SVGAGI in the germline V gene. The V segment lost 5 bases and the J segment 5 bases; nucleotides outside the gene matches: 11. The CDR3 extends over 15 amino acids. The rearrangement links TRBV6-5 to TRBJ1-2; TRBD1 aligns across 7 bases. The source is a woman aged 40 to 49 with type 1 diabetes. Sequenced: naive CD4+ T cells from blood. The CDR3 DNA reads TGTGCCAGCAGTCTTGGACAGGCGCATCGGTATGGCTACACCTTC. Translating it yields CASSLGQAHRYGYTF.